The 5 T cell receptor beta chains in this list originate from one sample, sequenced in a study of CXCR3 chemokines and chemotherapy response in bladder cancer. Each CDR3 protein gets one entry after TCRdb re-called the PCR reads with MiXCR. The sample lists around 1,400 distinct CDR3 sequences, 5.8% seen once, with around a sixth in the top ten. The specimen was obtained from a patient whose treatment included neoadjuvant chemotherapy. Receptors were obtained from a human donor with bladder cancer that responded to neoadjuvant chemotherapy.

There are a few counts of this clonotype. The V gene is TRBV25-1, the J gene TRBJ1-2; the D gene is possibly TRBD1 (5 bases). The CDR3 is made up of 14 amino acids. The germline V gene encodes CDR1 MGHDK and CDR2 SYGVNS. The ends were cut back, 3 bases at V and 3 bases at J, with 11 bases in the middle. CDR3 sequence (DNA): TGTGCCAGCAGTGAGGGACGCGGGTACTATGGCTACACCTTC. Amino acid sequence: CASSEGRGYYGYTF.

This clonotype ranks as large. The chain links TRBV29-1 to TRBJ2-1; maybe TRBD2 (5 bases). The V gene lost 4 bases and the J gene lost 0 bases, with 13 bases spanning the gap. The CDR3 is 15 residues long. Per germline, CDR1 SQVTM and CDR2 ANQGSEA. CDR3 sequence reads: CSVAGITSSYNEQFF. In DNA, the CDR3 is TGCAGCGTTGCCGGGATTACCAGCTCCTACAATGAGCAGTTCTTC.

In its sample, this clonotype is medium-sized. This chain connects TRBV19 to TRBJ1-4, with unresolved D. CDR3 length equals 15 residues. CDR1 LNHDA and CDR2 SQIVND come from the germline V gene (reference sequence). Trimming left V 4 bases short and J 8 bases short, with 17 bases between. For the CDR3, the DNA is TGTGCCAGTAGTACCATCGATGGAAACCGAGAAAAACTGTTTTTT. Its translation is CASSTIDGNREKLFF.

This clonotype is medium-sized by share. This rearrangement joins TRBV12-3 or TRBV12-4 to TRBJ1-5, with 7 bases that match TRBD1. The CDR3 is 17 residues long. Trimming took 5 bases from V and 0 from J; bases not matched to a gene: 10. Written as DNA, the CDR3 is TGTGCCAGCAGTAGGACAGGATCAGATTATAGCAATCAGCCCCAGCATTTT. Its protein is CASSRTGSDYSNQPQHF.

This clonotype is categorized as large. The rearrangement joins TRBV29-1 to TRBJ1-1; D is possibly TRBD1 (5 bases). The CDR3 totals 14 residues. The V end lost 6 bases, the J end lost 0 bases, and 14 bases lay between the germline ends. Looked up from germline, CDR1 is SQVTM and CDR2 is ANQGSEA. For the CDR3, the DNA is TGCAGCGTATCATCAGGGAGCCTGAACACTGAAGCTTTCTTT. It is translated as CSVSSGSLNTEAFF.